A single sample is the source of the 27 T cell receptor beta chains below, sequenced in a study of PD-L1 blockade in urothelial cancer. TCRdb's table, derived via immunoSEQ multiplex PCR, lists solely in-frame clones and lacks some. In the table there are about 51,000 clones, more than 75% of which are singletons. This material consisted of PBMCs, taken around atezolizumab (anti-PD-L1) treatment. These receptor sequences come from a man between 60 and 75 years old with urothelial cancer.

The chain links TRBV7-2 to TRBJ1-6; 9 bases fit TRBD1. Losses at the gene ends were 4 bases for V and 9 bases for J; bases not matched to a gene: 7. The CDR3 is 15 residues long. The V gene's germline CDR1 is SGHTA and CDR2 FQGNSA. CDR3 protein: CASSSQGAKSSPLHF. Here the CDR3 DNA reads TGTGCCAGCAGCTCACAGGGGGCGAAGAGTTCACCCCTCCACTTT.

For the CDR3, the DNA is TGCAGCGTTTTACCCACGCAGGGGGCCAACACCGGGGAGCTGTTTTTT. Amino acid sequence: CSVLPTQGANTGELFF. The rearrangement joins TRBV29-1 to TRBJ2-2, with 8 bases lining up with TRBD1. Germline assignment: CDR1 SQVTM and CDR2 ANQGSEA. Germline trimming cut 5 bases from V and 2 bases from J; bases unmatched to any gene: 10. This CDR3 is 16 amino acids long.

V usage is TRBV11-3 and J usage is TRBJ2-2, with 9 nucleotides matching TRBD1. Germline V CDR1 and CDR2: SGHNT, YENEEA. The CDR3 has 15 amino acids. J was trimmed by 3 bases and V by 3 bases; bases with no gene match: 2. In DNA form, the CDR3 reads TGTGCCAGCAGCTTTCGGACAGGGGACACCGGGGAGCTGTTTTTT. As protein: CASSFRTGDTGELFF.

V and J are TRBV19 and TRBJ2-7; TRBD1 is a possible D gene (9 bases). The CDR3 covers 15 residues. The germline gives CDR1 LNHDA, CDR2 SQIVND (reference sequence). V was trimmed by 8 bases and J by 2 bases, leaving 19 bases between them. The CDR3 loop is CASSGGTGLTYEQYF. CDR3 DNA sequence: TGTGCCAGTTCGGGGGGGACAGGGCTGACCTACGAGCAGTACTTC.

V usage is TRBV6-6 and J usage is TRBJ2-6; D is perhaps TRBD1 (6 bases). Germline V gives CDR1 MNHNY, CDR2 SVGAGI (reference sequence). CDR3 length: 15 amino acids. Trimming cost V 6 bases and J 3 bases, with 12 bases left between them. CDR3 sequence reads: CASRLTGYGANVLTF. CDR3 bases: TGTGCCAGCAGACTTACAGGGTATGGGGCCAACGTCCTGACTTTC.

The chain has TRBV11-2 and TRBJ2-1; TRBD2 matches at 8 bases. CDR1 SGHAT and CDR2 FQNNGV come from the germline V gene. The CDR3 has 16 amino acids. The ends lost 7 bases at V and 4 bases at J; junction bases unmatched: 12. In DNA, the CDR3 is TGTGCCAGCACTCGGCAGCTAGCGGGCTTTTACAATGAGCAGTTCTTC. Translating it yields CASTRQLAGFYNEQFF.

The V gene is TRBV29-1, the J gene TRBJ1-2; tentative D call: TRBD1 (6 bases). The CDR3 runs to 12 residues. V dropped 6 bases and J dropped 11 bases, with 19 bases sitting between them. The germline V gene has CDR1 SQVTM and CDR2 ANQGSEA. The CDR3 loop reads CSVGTGTNFYTF. CDR3 nucleotides: TGCAGCGTGGGAACCGGGACAAACTTTTACACCTTC.

This clone has only a few counts. The chain uses TRBV6-1 and TRBJ2-5; 8 bases are shared with TRBD2. The CDR3 totals 15 residues. Germline trimming cut 0 bases from V and 5 bases from J; bases unmatched to any gene: 5. Germline CDR1 MNHNS, CDR2 SASEGT. The CDR3 region is CASSEAPGLGETQYF. DNA of the CDR3: TGTGCCAGCAGTGAAGCGCCGGGACTAGGGGAGACCCAGTACTTC.

The chain employs TRBV4-1 and TRBJ2-3, with TRBD2 identical over 7 bases. The CDR3 is 13 residues long. The ends lost 8 bases at V and 4 bases at J; junction bases unmatched: 6. Germline-derived CDR1 and CDR2 are MGHRA and YSYEKL. This chain's CDR3 is CASRGEVPDTQYF. The CDR3 DNA sequence: TGCGCCAGCCGGGGGGAGGTTCCAGATACGCAGTATTTT.

The chain employs TRBV7-8 and TRBJ1-4; 7 bases map to TRBD1. Germline lookup yields CDR1 SGHVS and CDR2 FQNEAQ. This CDR3 is built from 14 residues. The junction had 6 bases not matched to a gene; V was cut back by 5 bases and J by 6 bases. The DNA for the CDR3 is TGTGCCAGCAGCCCGATTGGGACAGATGAAAAACTGTTTTTT. Translated: CASSPIGTDEKLFF. Together with reference TRBV7-8 and TRBJ1-4, the CDR3 gives the full variable domain: GAGVSQSPRYKVAKRGQDVALRCDPISGHVSLFWYQQALGQGPEFLTYFQNEAQLDKSGLPSDRFFAERPEGSVSTLKIQRTQQEDSAVYLCASSPIGTDEKLFFGSGTQLSVL.

The chain carries TRBV28 and TRBJ2-2; possibly TRBD1 for D (6 bases). The V end lost 8 bases, the J end lost 2 bases, and 12 bases lay between the germline ends. CDR3 length equals 14 residues. Germline V gene lookup returns CDR1 MDHEN and CDR2 SYDVKM. The CDR3: CASYGQYNTGELFF. In nucleotides, the CDR3 is TGTGCCAGCTATGGACAGTATAACACCGGGGAGCTGTTTTTT.

This chain connects TRBV7-3 to TRBJ2-3, with 9 bases fitting TRBD2. Germline loops: CDR1 SGHTA, CDR2 FQGTGA. CDR3 length: 18 amino acids. J gave up 4 bases and V 1 base, and 12 bases lay outside the gene matches. The CDR3, as DNA: TGTGCCAGCAGCTTAAAGGGAGAGGCGGGAGGGTTCTCAGATACGCAGTATTTT. It is translated as CASSLKGEAGGFSDTQYF.

The V and J genes are TRBV29-1 and TRBJ1-2; 9 bases map to TRBD1. Germline trimming cut 6 bases from V and 7 bases from J; bases unmatched to any gene: 9. The CDR3 has 13 amino acids. Germline assignment: CDR1 SQVTM and CDR2 ANQGSEA. CDR3 protein: CSVLVTGGSGYTF. CDR3 DNA: TGCAGCGTCCTGGTGACAGGGGGGTCTGGCTACACCTTC.

This clone was observed a single time. The chain has TRBV18 and TRBJ2-2, with a tentative D call TRBD2 (6 bases). CDR3 length: 19 amino acids. The germline V and J ends were trimmed by 2 bases and 1 base, with 20 bases remaining between them. From germline, CDR1 is KGHSH and CDR2 LQKENI. CDR3 DNA: TGTGCCAGCTCACCAACCAGCGGAGGGGATCCGAGGAACACCGGGGAGCTGTTTTTT. It specifies CASSPTSGGDPRNTGELFF.

The chain combines TRBV5-1 with TRBJ2-1, with D possibly being TRBD1 (5 bases). Between the trimmed V and J ends, which lost 4 bases and 0 bases, there was a span of 11 bases. Germline CDR1 SGHRS, CDR2 YFSETQ. The CDR3 spans 15 residues. The CDR3 here is CASSPGAGSYNEQFF. The CDR3 nucleotides read TGCGCCAGCAGCCCTGGGGCAGGCTCCTACAATGAGCAGTTCTTC.

In this sample, this clone turned up once. The rearrangement links TRBV4-1 to TRBJ2-5; 8 bases map to TRBD2. Looked up from germline, CDR1 is MGHRA and CDR2 is YSYEKL. CDR3 size: 15 residues. V lost 0 bases to trimming and J lost 5 bases; unmatched junction nucleotides: 5. The CDR3 spells CASSQDRAGEETQYF. DNA for the CDR3: TGCGCCAGCAGCCAAGATAGAGCGGGGGAGGAGACCCAGTACTTC.

The J gene is TRBJ2-1, the V gene TRBV9, with D tentatively TRBD2 (6 bases). The CDR3 totals 14 residues. Germline V gene lookup returns CDR1 SGDLS and CDR2 YYNGEE. The ends were cut back, 6 bases at V and 5 bases at J, with 15 bases in the middle. The chain's CDR3 is CASTPGDFDNEQFF. CDR3 sequence (DNA): TGTGCCAGCACCCCTGGGGACTTCGACAATGAGCAGTTCTTC.

This clone was seen a handful of times. The chain employs TRBV6-1 and TRBJ1-6, with a weak D call TRBD1 (5 bases). V was shortened by 6 bases and J by 7 bases, with 13 bases between the two germline ends. The V gene's germline CDR1 is MNHNS and CDR2 SASEGT. This CDR3 is built from 14 residues. The CDR3 DNA reads TGTGCCAGCAGACAGGTACTCGTGAATTCACCCCTCCACTTT. This codes for CASRQVLVNSPLHF.

This chain links TRBV5-5 with TRBJ2-5, with D maybe TRBD2 (5 bases). In germline, CDR1 is SGHKS, CDR2 YYEKEE (reference sequence). V was clipped by 6 bases and J by 2 bases, with 8 bases between them. The CDR3 is made up of 12 amino acids. CDR3 sequence (DNA): TGTGCCAGCACCTGGAGGCAAGAGACCCAGTACTTC. Translated, it gives CASTWRQETQYF.

The chain combines TRBV5-1 with TRBJ2-1; TRBD2 might be the D (6 bases). V was clipped by 1 base and J by 3 bases, with 14 bases between them. Germline V gene lookup returns CDR1 SGHRS and CDR2 YFSETQ. The CDR3 runs 16 residues. This CDR3 is CASSLLWEANYNEQFF. The DNA of the CDR3 is TGCGCCAGCAGCTTGCTCTGGGAGGCTAACTACAATGAGCAGTTCTTC.

The rearrangement joins TRBV15 to TRBJ1-1; tentatively, D is TRBD1 (5 bases). The CDR3 consists of 15 residues. From germline, CDR1 is LNHNV and CDR2 YYDKDF (reference sequence). V gave up 0 bases and J gave up 3 bases, with 11 bases separating them. The CDR3: CATSRDRGRDTEAFF. For the CDR3, the DNA is TGTGCCACCAGCAGAGATCGCGGCAGGGACACTGAAGCTTTCTTT.

The chain recombines TRBV15 with TRBJ2-7; D may be TRBD1 (5 bases). The V gene lost 0 bases and the J gene lost 4 bases, with 13 bases spanning the gap. This CDR3 is built from 15 residues. Germline CDR1 LNHNV, CDR2 YYDKDF (reference sequence). CDR3 loop: CATSRDHGQEYEQYF. CDR3 DNA: TGTGCCACCAGCAGAGATCACGGACAAGAATACGAGCAGTACTTC. The whole variable domain, remainder taken from reference TRBV15 and TRBJ2-7, is DAMVIQNPRYQVTQFGKPVTLSCSQTLNHNVMYWYQQKSSQAPKLLFHYYDKDFNNEADTPDNFQSRRPNTSFCFLDIRSPGLGDTAMYLCATSRDHGQEYEQYFGPGTRLTVT.

This clone appeared once. The chain links TRBV29-1 to TRBJ1-1; possibly TRBD1 for D (6 bases). The CDR3 has 14 amino acids. The germline V and J ends were trimmed by 5 bases and 3 bases, with 16 bases remaining between them. Germline CDR1 and CDR2: SQVTM and ANQGSEA. Here the CDR3 reads CSVRARGAYTEAFF. DNA for the CDR3: TGCAGCGTTAGGGCCAGGGGTGCGTACACTGAAGCTTTCTTT. The whole variable domain, remainder taken from reference TRBV29-1 and TRBJ1-1, is SAVISQKPSRDICQRGTSLTIQCQVDSQVTMMFWYRQQPGQSLTLIATANQGSEATYESGFVIDKFPISRPNLTFSTLTVSNMSPEDSSIYLCSVRARGAYTEAFFGQGTRLTVV.

The chain recombines TRBV19 with TRBJ2-3; 11 nucleotides agree with TRBD2. CDR3 length: 16 residues. Per germline, CDR1 LNHDA and CDR2 SQIVND (reference sequence). Unmatched junction bases numbered 7, after V lost 4 bases and J lost 4 bases. The CDR3 reads CASSTLLAGAPDTQYF. Written as DNA, the CDR3 is TGTGCCAGTAGTACCTTACTAGCGGGGGCCCCAGATACGCAGTATTTT. Drawing the rest from reference TRBV19 and TRBJ2-3, the complete variable domain is DGGITQSPKYLFRKEGQNVTLSCEQNLNHDAMYWYRQDPGQGLRLIYYSQIVNDFQKGDIAEGYSVSREKKESFPLTVTSAQKNPTAFYLCASSTLLAGAPDTQYFGPGTRLTVL.

This clone was counted between two and nine times. V usage is TRBV4-2 and J usage is TRBJ2-2, with a tentative D call TRBD2 (7 bases). The CDR3 sequence is 16 residues long. Trimming took 3 bases from V and 4 from J, leaving 15 bases between them. Germline loops: CDR1 LGHNA, CDR2 YNFKEQ. The CDR3 coding sequence is TGTGCCAGCAGCCAGAGGGCAGGGGAGGGCACCGGGGAGCTGTTTTTT. It translates to CASSQRAGEGTGELFF.

This clone has only a few counts. This chain links TRBV5-1 with TRBJ2-7, with 15 bases lining up with TRBD2. The CDR3 has 18 amino acids. V shed 3 bases and J 2 bases; nucleotides not matched to a gene: 9. Germline CDR1 reads SGHRS; CDR2 reads YFSETQ. CDR3: CASSSGGLAGGPPYEQYF. CDR3 coding DNA: TGCGCCAGCAGCTCTGGGGGACTAGCGGGGGGCCCCCCCTACGAGCAGTACTTC.

The gene calls are TRBV2 and TRBJ2-3, with 11 positions matching TRBD1. The V gene's germline CDR1 is SNHLY and CDR2 FYNNEI. V was clipped by 11 bases and J by 11 bases; unmatched bases: 9. CDR3 length: 12 residues. The CDR3 DNA reads TGTGCCGGACAGGGGGCCGGGCAGCGGCAGTATTTT. Translating it yields CAGQGAGQRQYF.